The next 25 T cell receptor beta chains were all read from a single sample in a study of tumor-infiltrating lymphocytes in primary liver carcinoma. From unsorted bulk tissue weighing roughly 19-32 mg, DNA and RNA were co-extracted. Total RNA amounting to roughly 0.5 ug was the source from which TCR beta cDNA was made with a constant-region primer. Modified slightly, ARM-PCR produced TCR beta libraries over three nested multiplex PCR rounds. For approximately 10 cycles apiece, the opening two PCR rounds ran with TRBV1-TRBV30 forward primers and a C-beta reverse primer. Each CDR3 protein gets one entry after TCRdb re-called the multiplex PCR reads with MiXCR. In the table there are roughly 120,000 distinct CDR3 sequences, less than 75% of which are singletons. Sequences were obtained from tumor-adjacent normal liver tissue. These receptors all come from a woman between 55 and 75 years old with primary liver carcinoma and hepatitis B virus infection.

A note on this clonotype: One end of the junction is discordant with germline, which a read error may explain. The gene calls are TRBV29-1 and TRBJ2-3, with TRBD2 matching 8 bases. Germline assignment: CDR1 SQVTM and CDR2 ANQGSEA. The CDR3 contains 15 residues. The CDR3 loop reads CSVLGLVGGSDMQYF. The CDR3 DNA sequence: TGCAGCGTTCTGGGACTAGTGGGAGGATCAGATATGCAGTATTTT.

Regarding this clonotype: A much larger clone differs by one base, so this may be a read error. The chain employs TRBV7-9 and TRBJ1-1, with D possibly being TRBD1 (5 bases). The V gene's germline CDR1 is SEHNR and CDR2 FQNEAQ (reference sequence). The CDR3 is 14 amino acids. In nucleotides, the CDR3 is TGTGCCAGCAGCCTGACAAGGGGCAACACTGAAGCTTCCTTT. Amino acids: CASSLTRGNTEASF.

This clonotype was detected a few times. The chain links TRBV5-1 to TRBJ2-7; D may match TRBD1 or TRBD2 (5 bases each). The CDR3 sequence is 16 residues long. V was shortened by 0 bases and J by 1 base, with 14 bases between the two germline ends. Germline CDR1 SGHRS, CDR2 YFSETQ. The CDR3 here is CASSLESGHGSYEQYF. The CDR3 DNA reads TGCGCCAGCAGCTTGGAGTCGGGGCACGGGTCCTACGAGCAGTACTTC. The full variable domain, its missing parts supplied by reference TRBV5-1 and TRBJ2-7, is KAGVTQTPRYLIKTRGQQVTLSCSPISGHRSVSWYQQTPGQGLQFLFEYFSETQRNKGNFPGRFSGRQFSNSRSEMNVSTLELGDSALYLCASSLESGHGSYEQYFGPGTRLTVT.

As regards this clonotype: An end of the junction differs from the germline gene, which may be a read error. This chain uses TRBV29-1 with TRBJ2-1, with D perhaps matching TRBD2 (5 bases). The CDR3 is made up of 14 amino acids. CDR1 and CDR2 from the germline V gene are SQVTM and ANQGSEA. CDR3 residues: CIVEPAGSGNEGFF. The CDR3 DNA follows: TGCATCGTTGAACCGGCAGGATCCGGCAATGAGGGGTTCTTC.

This clonotype was picked up many times. The genes are TRBV6-5 and TRBJ2-1, with 14 bases matching TRBD2. This CDR3 comprises 16 residues. In germline, CDR1 is MNHEY, CDR2 SVGAGI. V lost 0 bases and J lost 6; bases outside the gene matches: 1. The CDR3 nucleotides are TGTGCCAGCAGTTACTCGACTAGCGGGAGGGCCAATGAGCAGTTCTTC. Translating it yields CASSYSTSGRANEQFF.

This clonotype was seen a few times. A much larger clone lies a single base off, so this may be a read error. The V and J genes are TRBV28 and TRBJ1-4; D remains unclear. There are 17 residues in the CDR3. Germline CDR1 reads MDHEN; CDR2 reads SYDVKM. The ends were cut back, 6 bases at V and 0 bases at J, with 17 bases in the middle. The CDR3 region has the DNA TGTGCCAGCAGCCTCATCAGTGCGTGGACAACTAATGAAAAACTGTTTTTT. Its protein product is CASSLISAWTTNEKLFF. Based on the CDR3 plus reference TRBV28 and TRBJ1-4, the full variable domain is DVKVTQSSRYLVKRTGEKVFLECVQDMDHENMFWYRQDPGLGLRLIYFSYDVKMKEKGDIPEGYSVSREKKERFSLILESASTNQTSMYLCASSLISAWTTNEKLFFGSGTQLSVL.

In its sample, this clonotype was seen once. A read error is likely, as this CDR3 ends without the conserved phenylalanine or tryptophan. The J gene is TRBJ2-5, the V gene TRBV29-1, with D possibly being TRBD1 or TRBD2 (5 bases each). CDR1 SQVTM and CDR2 ANQGSEA come from the germline V gene. The CDR3 has 17 amino acids. The CDR3 protein is CSVERQRDRRPFETQYI. The CDR3 DNA is TGCAGCGTTGAAAGGCAGAGGGACCGGCGACCGTTCGAGACGCAGTACATC.

This clonotype was counted between two and nine times. This chain uses TRBV28 with TRBJ2-1, with 9 bases matching TRBD1. CDR1 and CDR2 from the germline V gene are MDHEN and SYDVKM. CDR3 length: 15 residues. Germline trimming cut 6 bases from V and 6 bases from J; bases unmatched to any gene: 9. Here the CDR3 reads CASSPTGGRANEQFF. CDR3 nucleotides: TGTGCCAGCAGCCCGACAGGGGGGCGCGCCAATGAGCAGTTCTTC.

This clonotype appeared once. An end of the junction does not agree with germline; a read error may underlie this. The chain links TRBV11-2 to TRBJ2-1, with D perhaps assigned TRBD1 or TRBD2 (6 bases each). The CDR3 is 14 amino acids. The germline V gene has CDR1 SGHAT and CDR2 FQNNGV. CDR3 amino acids: CASSLDLGLAGQFF. The CDR3 bases are TGTGCCAGTAGCTTAGATCTGGGGCTGGCGGGACAATTCTTC.

DNA for the CDR3: TGCGCCAGCAGCTTGGCACTAACGCGGGACACAGATACGCAGTATTTT. Protein: CASSLALTRDTDTQYF. The V and J genes are TRBV5-1 and TRBJ2-3, with D perhaps matching TRBD2 (6 bases). The CDR3 spans 16 residues. The germline CDR1 and CDR2 sequences are SGHRS and YFSETQ. V gave up 0 bases and J gave up 2 bases, with 13 bases separating them. The whole variable domain, remainder taken from reference TRBV5-1 and TRBJ2-3, is KAGVTQTPRYLIKTRGQQVTLSCSPISGHRSVSWYQQTPGQGLQFLFEYFSETQRNKGNFPGRFSGRQFSNSRSEMNVSTLELGDSALYLCASSLALTRDTDTQYFGPGTRLTVL.

In the case of this clonotype: A junction boundary mismatches the germline segment, possibly from a read error. This chain links TRBV5-1 with TRBJ2-7; possible D gene TRBD2, 6 bases. The CDR3 covers 14 residues. Germline V lookup: CDR1 SGHRS, CDR2 YFSETQ. The DNA for the CDR3 is TGCGCCAGCAGATTGGGGGACTTTGTCTATGAGCAGTACTTC. Translated, it gives CASRLGDFVYEQYF.

The sample holds many counts of this clonotype. This chain links TRBV7-8 with TRBJ2-3; 8 bases are shared with TRBD1. This CDR3 has 15 residues. With 5 bases clipped from V and 6 bases from J, the junction kept 10 bases outside the gene matches. CDR1 and CDR2 from the germline V gene are SGHVS and FQNEAQ. The CDR3 DNA sequence: TGTGCCAGCAGCCCGGCGGACAGGGCGGGGGATACGCAGTATTTT. Translating it yields CASSPADRAGDTQYF.

A remark on this clonotype: An end of the junction differs from the germline gene, which may be a read error. The chain has TRBV5-4 and TRBJ1-1; the D is unclear. This CDR3 comprises 13 residues. From germline, CDR1 is SGHNT and CDR2 YYREEE (reference sequence). In DNA form, the CDR3 reads TGTGCCAGCAGCTTGTGGACGAACACCGAAGCTTTCTTT. Residues: CASSLWTNTEAFF.

The chain joins TRBV11-2 to TRBJ2-7; 8 nucleotides agree with TRBD1. The assigned J gene may be wrong: the sequence end matches TRBJ2-1 better. Looked up from germline, CDR1 is SGHAT and CDR2 is FQNNGV. CDR3 length: 15 residues. As DNA, the CDR3 is TGTGCCAGCAGCTTCGGGACAGGCGGAAGCTACGAGCAGTTCTTC. Translating it yields CASSFGTGGSYEQFF.

The V call is TRBV14, the J call TRBJ1-2; no reliable D call. Trimming took 2 bases from V and 4 from J, leaving 8 bases between them. The CDR3 covers 13 residues. In germline, CDR1 is SGHDN, CDR2 FVKESK. The CDR3 reads CASSQTRSYGYTF. DNA of the CDR3: TGTGCCAGCAGCCAAACTAGAAGCTATGGCTACACCTTC. The full variable domain, rest sourced from reference TRBV14 and TRBJ1-2, is EAGVTQFPSHSVIEKGQTVTLRCDPISGHDNLYWYRRVMGKEIKFLLHFVKESKQDESGMPNNRFLAERTGGTYSTLKVQPAELEDSGVYFCASSQTRSYGYTFGSGTRLTVV.

This clonotype was observed many times. The CDR3 is CASSYSIQRSSYEQYF. In DNA form, the CDR3 reads TGTGCCAGCAGTTACTCGATACAGAGGAGCTCCTACGAGCAGTACTTC. The V gene is TRBV6-5, the J gene TRBJ2-7; D gene unclear. Germline loops: CDR1 MNHEY, CDR2 SVGAGI. The CDR3 is 16 amino acids. V was cut by 0 bases and J by 0 bases, with 12 bases left in between.

The sample holds many counts of this clonotype. V usage is TRBV6-6 and J usage is TRBJ2-1; D uncertain. In germline, CDR1 is MNHNY, CDR2 SVGAGI (reference sequence). The CDR3 runs to 11 residues. V was cut by 3 bases and J by 7 bases, with 4 bases left in between. The CDR3 bases are TGTGCCAGCAGTTATCCTAATGAGCAGTTCTTC. It encodes CASSYPNEQFF.

Comment on this clonotype: This could be a read error, since a much larger clone is one nucleotide away. The V gene is TRBV6-2 or TRBV6-3, the J gene TRBJ2-1, with D uncertain. Germline CDR1 is MNHEY and CDR2 is SVGEGT. The CDR3 has 16 amino acids. The CDR3 loop is CTSSYLGLKPSSEQFF. In DNA form, the CDR3 reads TGTACCAGCAGTTACTTGGGTTTAAAGCCATCTAGTGAGCAGTTCTTC.

Concerning this clonotype itself: A read error may explain this, as a much larger clone is one base away. This chain joins TRBV29-1 and TRBJ1-5; a weak D match, TRBD1 (5 bases). Germline V gene lookup returns CDR1 SQVTM and CDR2 ANQGSEA. This CDR3 spans 13 amino acids. Trimming left V 2 bases short and J 7 bases short, with 12 bases between. CDR3 nucleotide sequence: TGCAGCGTTGAATGGGGGTTGGACCAGCCCCAGCATTTT. This gives the protein CSVEWGLDQPQHF. Filled out from reference TRBV29-1 and TRBJ1-5, the complete variable domain reads SAVISQKPSRDICQRGTSLTIQCQVDSQVTMMFWYRQQPGQSLTLIATANQGSEATYESGFVIDKFPISRPNLTFSTLTVSNMSPEDSSIYLCSVEWGLDQPQHFGDGTRLSIL.

Details on this clonotype: The CDR3 ends on some other residue instead of the conserved phenylalanine or tryptophan, so this is likely a read error. The rearrangement uses TRBV29-1 and TRBJ2-1, with D unresolved. Germline V CDR1 and CDR2: SQVTM, ANQGSEA. V lost 1 base and J 7 bases, leaving 5 bases between the germline ends. This CDR3 spans 11 amino acids. CDR3 region: CSVEVFNEQFL. DNA for the CDR3: TGCAGCGTTGAAGTCTTTAATGAGCAGTTCTTA.

The chain uses TRBV6-1 and TRBJ1-1; D gene uncertain. Trimming pared 1 base from V and 3 bases from J, leaving 15 bases between. Germline CDR1 is MNHNS and CDR2 is SASEGT. The CDR3 extends over 16 amino acids. CDR3 region: CASSEEKARQDTEAFF. CDR3 nucleotide sequence: TGTGCCAGCAGTGAAGAGAAGGCGAGGCAGGACACTGAAGCTTTCTTT.

CDR3 protein: CASSTDPTGGSYGYTF. The DNA of the CDR3 is TGTGCCAGTAGTACCGACCCCACAGGGGGCAGCTATGGCTACACCTTC. The V gene is TRBV19, the J gene TRBJ1-2; 9 bases are a match to TRBD1. The germline V gene encodes CDR1 LNHDA and CDR2 SQIVND (reference sequence). J gave up 4 bases and V 4 bases, and 10 bases lay outside the gene matches. The CDR3 extends over 16 amino acids.

The rearrangement links TRBV6-1 to TRBJ2-2; 9 positions agree with TRBD2. The CDR3 extends over 15 amino acids. Unmatched junction bases numbered 17, after V lost 4 bases and J lost 17 bases. CDR1 and CDR2 (germline): MNHNS, SASEGT. The CDR3, as DNA: TGTGCCAGCAGTGGGATTAGCGGGAGTTCCGGGGGGCTATTTTTT. It specifies CASSGISGSSGGLFF.

CDR3 loop: CNVGPGSEAFF. The CDR3 nucleotides are TGCAACGTAGGCCCAGGCTCTGAAGCTTTCTTT. This chain connects TRBV29-1 to TRBJ1-1; D remains unclear. From germline, CDR1 is SQVTM and CDR2 ANQGSEA. This CDR3 comprises 11 residues. The full variable domain, with the rest looked up from reference TRBV29-1 and TRBJ1-1, is SAVISQKPSRDICQRGTSLTIQCQVDSQVTMMFWYRQQPGQSLTLIATANQGSEATYESGFVIDKFPISRPNLTFSTLTVSNMSPEDSSIYLCNVGPGSEAFFGQGTRLTVV.

J is TRBJ2-1 and V is TRBV14, with a weak D call TRBD2 (6 bases). CDR1 and CDR2 (germline): SGHDN, FVKESK. V dropped 1 base and J dropped 14 bases, with 24 bases sitting between them. The CDR3 is 16 residues long. This CDR3 reads CASSQVGGTGLGGKFF. CDR3 coding DNA: TGTGCCAGCAGCCAAGTGGGCGGGACTGGCCTTGGTGGGAAGTTCTTC.